This T cell receptor (beta chain) stems from a study of identical twins. Trimming stripped 6 bases from V and 3 bases from J, with 9 bases between. This CDR3 has 13 residues. Looked up from germline, CDR1 is MNHEY and CDR2 is SVGEGT. This clonotype appeared a few times. Its target is unknown. TCRdb called the 5' RACE reads again in MiXCR, with one record for every CDR3 protein. The data show approximately 700,000 distinct CDR3 sequences, 15% to 20% seen once. All donors were healthy, and all were Caucasian. Whole-study results and caveats: Sequences that were beta out-of-frame showed weaker excess twin sharing.

These same data were also listed under a study on T cells expressing NK-cell markers. That investigation notes: In five or six donors, dominant NKG2C+ clonotypes were roughly 1.0-7.5% of CD8+ T cells. There remained a lack of clarity about HCMV specificity of expanded NKG2C+ T cell clones.

Sequencing was done on a sample of PBMCs. V gene TRBV6-2 or TRBV6-3 combines with J gene TRBJ2-1; no clear D gene. The clonotype originates from a young woman in good health. The CDR3 nucleotides are TGTGCCAGCAGCACACGACTCTACAATGAGCAGTTCTTC. Translated, it gives CASSTRLYNEQFF.